The 24 T cell receptor beta chains below come from one sample, sequenced in a study of blood T cell repertoires in COVID-19. Assay: immunoSEQ multiplex PCR; the TCRdb copy retains only in-frame clones and omits some. The repertoire holds hundreds of thousands of clones, with 84% as singletons. Sequencing was carried out using peripheral blood. These TCRs come from a woman aged 80 or over with active or convalescent COVID-19.

This chain joins TRBV2 and TRBJ1-6; D is unresolved. Trimming took off 3 bases at V and 6 bases at J, with 12 bases between the two ends. Germline loops: CDR1 SNHLY, CDR2 FYNNEI. The CDR3 consists of 15 residues. The DNA for the CDR3 is TGTGCCAGCAGTGATAAAACAGTAATTAATTCACCCCTCCACTTT. It encodes CASSDKTVINSPLHF.

The V gene is TRBV11-1, the J gene TRBJ2-1, with 8 positions matching TRBD1. V lost 5 bases, J lost 9 bases, and 12 bases stayed unmatched. Germline V lookup: CDR1 SGHAT, CDR2 FQDESV (reference sequence). The CDR3 is 15 amino acids. The CDR3: CASSLGAGGYGEQFF. The CDR3, as DNA: TGTGCCAGCAGCCTCGGGGCAGGGGGCTATGGTGAGCAGTTCTTC. Full variable domain (rest looked up from reference TRBV11-1 and TRBJ2-1): EAEVAQSPRYKITEKSQAVAFWCDPISGHATLYWYRQILGQGPELLVQFQDESVVDDSQLPKDRFSAERLKGVDSTLKIQPAELGDSAMYLCASSLGAGGYGEQFFGPGTRLTVL.

The V and J genes are TRBV11-3 and TRBJ1-3; D is uncertain. Trimming left V 1 base short and J 0 bases short, with 10 bases between. This CDR3 has 16 residues. Germline CDR1 and CDR2: SGHNT and YENEEA. DNA for the CDR3: TGTGCCAGCAGCTTAGGCGACTCAAACTCTGGAAACACCATATATTTT. Encoded protein: CASSLGDSNSGNTIYF. The variable domain in full, completed from reference TRBV11-3 and TRBJ1-3, reads EAGVVQSPRYKIIEKKQPVAFWCNPISGHNTLYWYLQNLGQGPELLIRYENEEAVDDSQLPKDRFSAERLKGVDSTLKIQPAELGDSAVYLCASSLGDSNSGNTIYFGEGSWLTVV.

V gene TRBV7-3 combines with J gene TRBJ2-2; 7 bases agree with TRBD2. Germline V CDR1 and CDR2: SGHTA, FQGTGA. This CDR3 is built from 17 residues. V shed 5 bases and J 2 bases; nucleotides not matched to a gene: 11. CDR3 DNA: TGTGCCAGCAGCCCTAATCCTAGCGGAGCCAACACCGGGGAGCTGTTTTTT. Its protein product is CASSPNPSGANTGELFF. Full variable domain (rest looked up from reference TRBV7-3 and TRBJ2-2): GAGVSQTPSNKVTEKGKYVELRCDPISGHTALYWYRQSLGQGPEFLIYFQGTGAADDSGLPNDRFFAVRPEGSVSTLKIQRTERGDSAVYLCASSPNPSGANTGELFFGEGSRLTVL.

The CDR3 loop reads CASSLNRDRVGEQYF. The CDR3 nucleotides are TGTGCCAGCAGCTTAAATCGGGACAGGGTGGGAGAGCAGTACTTC. The chain recombines TRBV7-2 with TRBJ2-7; TRBD1 aligns across 9 bases. Trimming removed 2 bases from V and 7 bases from J; junction bases left unmatched: 9. The length of the CDR3 is 15 residues. CDR1 is SGHTA, CDR2 FQGNSA, per germline.

The CDR3 loop reads CASSSGVSGRTDTQYF. For the CDR3, the DNA is TGTGCCAGCAGCTCCGGGGTTAGCGGGAGGACAGATACGCAGTATTTT. The genes are TRBV11-2 and TRBJ2-3, with TRBD2 matching over 10 bases. The CDR3 contains 16 residues. The junction had 7 bases not matched to a gene; V was cut back by 4 bases and J by 3 bases. Germline CDR1 reads SGHAT; CDR2 reads FQNNGV.

The chain is built from TRBV5-4 and TRBJ2-2, with D perhaps TRBD1 (5 bases). The CDR3 loop spans 17 amino acids. Germline V gives CDR1 SGHNT, CDR2 YYREEE (reference sequence). Deletions cut 4 bases from V and 4 bases from J, with 20 bases between. CDR3 sequence (DNA): TGTGCCAGCAGCCCTCGGAGCAGGGCTTCCGTCACCGGGGAGCTGTTTTTT. Its protein product is CASSPRSRASVTGELFF.

The J gene is TRBJ1-2, the V gene TRBV9; D may be TRBD1 (5 bases). V was cut by 0 bases and J by 8 bases, with 20 bases left in between. The CDR3 is made up of 16 amino acids. Germline CDR1 reads SGDLS; CDR2 reads YYNGEE. CDR3 protein: CASSVAPDGTTMGYTF. The CDR3 nucleotides read TGTGCCAGCAGCGTAGCCCCCGACGGGACTACAATGGGCTACACCTTC.

The chain is built from TRBV5-1 and TRBJ1-2, with 8 bases matching TRBD1. V was clipped by 4 bases and J by 0 bases; unmatched bases: 11. Germline lookup yields CDR1 SGHRS and CDR2 YFSETQ. The CDR3 extends over 17 amino acids. CDR3 DNA: TGCGCCAGCAGCGGGCGGACAGGGCTCCCTGCTAACTATGGCTACACCTTC. This gives the protein CASSGRTGLPANYGYTF.

The V call is TRBV28, the J call TRBJ2-7, with 10 bases lining up with TRBD1. The CDR3 consists of 14 residues. CDR1 is MDHEN and CDR2 is SYDVKM in the germline V gene. V was clipped by 4 bases and J by 5 bases; unmatched bases: 5. The CDR3 here is CASSSPGQGNEQYF. In nucleotides, the CDR3 is TGTGCCAGCAGTTCCCCGGGACAGGGGAACGAGCAGTACTTC.

The V call is TRBV6-5, the J call TRBJ2-5; tentative D call: TRBD2 (6 bases). Germline V gene lookup returns CDR1 MNHEY and CDR2 SVGAGI. The CDR3 is made up of 16 amino acids. V was trimmed by 0 bases and J by 3 bases, leaving 14 bases between them. As DNA, the CDR3 is TGTGCCAGCAGTTACTCGAGCCAGGGAGGAGAAGAGACCCAGTACTTC. Translated, it gives CASSYSSQGGEETQYF.

This clone has more than one count but fewer than ten. V is TRBV3-1 (or the pseudogene TRBV3-2) and J is TRBJ2-5; 10 bases line up with TRBD2. The length of the CDR3 is 18 residues. Looked up from germline, CDR1 is LGHDT and CDR2 is YNNKEL (reference sequence). J lost 1 base, V lost 2 bases, and 10 bases had no gene match. The CDR3 reads CASSQSLAGVRGQETQYF. The DNA of the CDR3 is TGTGCCAGCAGCCAATCTCTAGCGGGAGTACGGGGCCAAGAGACCCAGTACTTC.

The J gene is TRBJ2-7, the V gene TRBV5-1; 9 nucleotides align to TRBD1. The CDR3 totals 15 residues. Germline loops: CDR1 SGHRS, CDR2 YFSETQ. V lost 3 bases to trimming and J lost 3 bases; unmatched junction nucleotides: 7. CDR3 protein: CASSSGGTGIYEQYF. CDR3 bases: TGCGCCAGCAGCTCCGGAGGGACAGGGATCTACGAGCAGTACTTC.

CDR3 nucleotide sequence: TGTGCCAGCAGTTTTGGAGGGGAACGATATGGCTACACCTTC. It is translated as CASSFGGERYGYTF. The chain is built from TRBV28 and TRBJ1-2, with a tentative D call TRBD1 (5 bases). The CDR3 is 14 amino acids. V lost 3 bases to trimming and J lost 5 bases, with 13 bases between them. CDR1 is MDHEN, CDR2 SYDVKM, per germline.

The chain joins TRBV5-1 to TRBJ2-3; the D gene is possibly TRBD2 (6 bases). The CDR3 length is 13 residues. Germline V gene sequence: CDR1 SGHRS, CDR2 YFSETQ. Trimming took off 5 bases at V and 2 bases at J, with 9 bases between the two ends. For the CDR3, the DNA is TGCGCCAGCAGTACTAGCCCCACAGATACGCAGTATTTT. Encoded protein: CASSTSPTDTQYF.

The V and J genes are TRBV11-3 and TRBJ2-2; 10 positions match TRBD1. There are 15 residues in the CDR3. V gave up 4 bases and J gave up 3 bases; unmatched junction bases: 2. CDR1 is SGHNT and CDR2 is YENEEA in the germline V gene. The CDR3 DNA follows: TGTGCCAGCAGCTGGGACAGGGGAGACACCGGGGAGCTGTTTTTT. As protein: CASSWDRGDTGELFF.

The sample holds one count of this clone. The V call is TRBV3-1 (or the pseudogene TRBV3-2), the J call TRBJ2-5, with D unresolved. CDR1 and CDR2 from the germline V gene are LGHDT and YNNKEL (reference sequence). V gave up 6 bases and J gave up 3 bases, with 11 bases separating them. The CDR3 sequence is 13 residues long. The CDR3 region has the DNA TGTGCCAGCAGTCTACTTCTTGAAGAGACCCAGTACTTC. As protein: CASSLLLEETQYF.

This chain uses TRBV11-3 with TRBJ2-7; D is perhaps TRBD2 (6 bases). CDR3 length: 13 amino acids. V lost 8 bases and J 2 bases, leaving 13 bases between the germline ends. Germline CDR1 reads SGHNT; CDR2 reads YENEEA. The CDR3 sequence is CASSPRLAYEQYF. As DNA, the CDR3 is TGTGCCAGCTCCCCCCGACTAGCCTACGAGCAGTACTTC.

The rearrangement links TRBV14 to TRBJ2-5, with 7 bases identical to TRBD1. CDR1 and CDR2 (germline): SGHDN, FVKESK. This CDR3 region has 13 residues. V gave up 3 bases and J gave up 4 bases; unmatched junction bases: 2. CDR3 in amino acids: CASSHTGAETQYF. The CDR3 bases are TGTGCCAGCAGCCATACAGGGGCAGAGACCCAGTACTTC.

The CDR3: CATSDSRTLSYEQYF. The CDR3 bases are TGTGCCACCAGTGATTCTAGGACACTGAGCTACGAGCAGTACTTC. This chain connects TRBV24-1 to TRBJ2-7; perhaps TRBD1 as D (5 bases). With 2 bases removed from V and 3 bases from J, the gap between germline ends came to 13 bases. The germline gives CDR1 KGHDR, CDR2 SFDVKD. CDR3 length equals 15 residues.

The V gene is TRBV20-1, the J gene TRBJ2-3, with 8 nucleotides matching TRBD1. CDR1 and CDR2 from the germline V gene are DFQATT and SNEGSKA (reference sequence). V dropped 3 bases and J dropped 1; count of bases not matched to a gene: 9. CDR3 length: 16 amino acids. CDR3 sequence reads: CSASIGQGFGTDTQYF. DNA for the CDR3: TGCAGTGCTAGTATCGGACAGGGATTTGGCACAGATACGCAGTATTTT.

V and J are TRBV10-3 and TRBJ1-5; perhaps TRBD1 as D (6 bases). Germline V CDR1 and CDR2: ENHRY, SYGVKD. CDR3 size: 14 residues. The V end lost 3 bases, the J end lost 5 bases, and 11 bases lay between the germline ends. The chain's CDR3 is CAISDTGNDQPQHF. The CDR3 DNA reads as TGTGCCATCAGTGACACAGGGAACGATCAGCCCCAGCATTTT.

The chain links TRBV12-5 to TRBJ1-5; 12 bases line up with TRBD1. This CDR3 contains 20 residues. After removal of 0 bases from V and 7 bases from J, the junction contained 16 bases not matched to a gene. From germline, CDR1 is LGHNT and CDR2 FRNRAP. CDR3 DNA: TGTGCTAGTGGTTTGGTTCCTCGCGGCTTGGGACAGGGGGCGGGGCAGCCCCAGCATTTT. Protein product: CASGLVPRGLGQGAGQPQHF.

This chain links TRBV7-3 with TRBJ1-1; D is unresolved. Germline V gives CDR1 SGHTA, CDR2 FQGTGA. The V end was cut by 8 bases, the J end by 0 bases, with 10 bases between. The CDR3 is 13 amino acids. CDR3 coding DNA: TGTGCCAGCCGAGGTCAGTTGAACACTGAAGCTTTCTTT. It translates to CASRGQLNTEAFF.